Shown below are 18 T cell receptor beta chains from a single sample sequenced in a study of tissue T cells after allogeneic stem cell transplantation. Profiled with immunoSEQ multiplex PCR; TCRdb holds only in-frame clones, not every one. The sample lists approximately 5,500 clones; over 45% were seen once. Time point meaning: mouse harvest day 14 after allogeneic transplant. Mouse grafts combined 10^7 T-cell-depleted bone marrow cells with 10^6 splenic CD5+ T cells. The specimen sequenced was gut tissue. The receptors stem from a female BALB/c mouse given C57BL/6 T cells with graft-versus-host disease after an allogeneic hematopoietic cell transplant.

Concerning this clone itself: The germline and genes are mouse ones. The read falls 1 residue short of the CDR3 end, and the missing part is taken from the germline J gene. V gene TRBV23 combines with J gene TRBJ1-1; no check of the table's D call, TRBD1, against the DNA was made. Germline V CDR1 and CDR2: KGHTA, FQNQQP. The CDR3 is 14 amino acids. The CDR3 region is CSSSQGQGITEVFF. Partial CDR3 DNA: TGCTCCAGCAGTCAGGGACAGGGGATCACAGAAGTCTTC.

Concerning this clone itself: Gene names and germline refer to mouse. The CDR3 extends 1 residue past the end of the read, so its final part is completed from the germline J gene. V usage is TRBV26 and J usage is TRBJ2-5, with TRBD2 matching 12 bases. CDR3 length: 15 residues. Trimming cost V 6 bases and J 6 bases; bases outside gene matches: 7. CDR1 and CDR2 from the germline V gene are KGHPV and FQNQEV (reference sequence). The CDR3 spells CASSRDWGAGDTQYF. Incomplete CDR3 DNA: TGTGCCAGCAGCCGGGACTGGGGGGCGGGGGACACCCAGTAC. Supplemented by reference TRBV26 and TRBJ2-5, the full variable domain reads NSKVIQTPRYLVKGQGQKAKMRCIPEKGHPVVFWYQQNKNNEFKFLINFQNQEVLQQIDMTEKRFSAECPSNSPCSLEIQSSEAGDSALYLCASSRDWGAGDTQYFGPGTRLLVL.

This clone has a handful of counts. These gene names are mouse names. CDR3: CASSQGDWGVLSAETLYF. CDR3 DNA (partial): TGTGCCAGCAGCCAAGGGGACTGGGGGGTCCTTAGTGCAGAAACGCTGTAT. The rearrangement uses TRBV5 and TRBJ2-3, with 12 bases aligning to TRBD2. The read terminates 1 residue before the CDR3 end, so the remaining end is supplied by the germline J gene. CDR1 LGHNA and CDR2 YNLKQL come from the germline V gene (reference sequence). The CDR3 is 18 residues long. J gave up 0 bases and V 1 base, and 5 bases lay outside the gene matches.

For this clone: The genes and germline here are from mouse. The CDR3 DNA, read in part, is TGTGCCAGCAGTGATGGTGGGAGGGGCTATGCTGAGCAGTTC. Protein product: CASSDGGRGYAEQF. The whole CDR3 protein is CASSDGGRGYAEQFF. This rearrangement joins TRBV13-1 to TRBJ2-1, with a possible D match to TRBD1 (5 bases). The read ends 1 residue early relative to the CDR3; the germline J gene fills the gap. This CDR3 is 15 amino acids long. From germline, CDR1 is NSHNY and CDR2 SYGAGN. V was cut by 0 bases and J by 3 bases, with 10 bases left in between.

This clone occurred a few times. Here the gene names and germline are mouse. The read ends 1 residue shy of where the CDR3 ends; the end is completed using the germline J gene. This rearrangement joins TRBV15 to TRBJ1-3; D gene unclear. The CDR3 is 11 amino acids. Germline CDR1 SGHND, CDR2 FRSKSL. Trimming took off 6 bases at V and 4 bases at J, with 4 bases between the two ends. CDR3 protein: CASSPGNTLYF. The covered CDR3 bases are TGTGCCAGCAGCCCCGGAAATACGCTCTAT.

To note about this clone: Each gene name is a mouse one. The CDR3 is cut off 1 residue early in the read; its end comes from the germline J gene. V gene TRBV26 combines with J gene TRBJ1-4, with 9 bases identical to TRBD1. The CDR3 contains 15 residues. Losses at the gene ends were 3 bases for V and 3 bases for J; bases not matched to a gene: 2. Germline CDR1 and CDR2: KGHPV and FQNQEV (reference sequence). CDR3 in amino acids: CASSLGTGTNERLFF. The CDR3 DNA, read in part, is TGTGCCAGCAGTCTCGGGACAGGGACCAACGAAAGATTATTT.

A few counts support this clone. Gene names and germline refer to mouse. The read stops 1 residue short of the end of the CDR3; the missing end is completed from the germline J gene. The chain combines TRBV5 with TRBJ1-3, with 10 bases lining up with TRBD1. This CDR3 has 14 residues. Trimming removed 4 bases from V and 4 bases from J; junction bases left unmatched: 1. Germline loops: CDR1 LGHNA, CDR2 YNLKQL (reference sequence). The CDR3 reads CASSPGQGGNTLYF. CDR3 DNA, as far as it was read: TGTGCCAGCAGCCCGGGACAGGGGGGAAATACGCTCTAT.

This clone was observed a single time. Genes and germline come from the mouse. The CDR3 end falls 1 residue outside the read, so it is completed with the germline J gene. The J gene is TRBJ1-6, the V gene TRBV5, with D perhaps TRBD1 (5 bases). TRBJ1-6 is sorted into the ORF group, with uncertain function. Germline V gene data show CDR1 as LGHNA and CDR2 as YNLKQL (reference sequence). V was cut by 0 bases and J by 6 bases, with 15 bases left in between. CDR3 size: 17 residues. The covered CDR3 bases are TGTGCCAGCAGCCAAGATAGGGCAGGGAAGGGTAATTCGCCCCTCTAC. Amino acid sequence: CASSQDRAGKGNSPLY. The whole CDR3 sequence reads CASSQDRAGKGNSPLYF.

On this clone itself: The genes are named according to mouse. The CDR3 bases that were read are TGTGCCAGCAGCTTAAAAGTTTCCAACGAAAGATTATTT. Protein: CASSLKVSNERLF. The full-length CDR3 reads as CASSLKVSNERLFF. This chain joins TRBV3 and TRBJ1-4, with D hard to call. The read finishes 1 residue shy of the CDR3 end, and the germline J gene is used to complete it. The CDR3 consists of 14 residues. The V end was cut by 2 bases, the J end by 0 bases, with 4 bases between. Germline CDR1 reads SNHLY; CDR2 reads FYNGKV (reference sequence).

This clone has only a few counts. The gene names here belong to mouse. The sequence runs out 1 residue before the end of the CDR3; the remainder is reconstructed from the germline J gene. The genes are TRBV26 and TRBJ2-7, with a possible D match to TRBD1 (6 bases). Per germline, CDR1 KGHPV and CDR2 FQNQEV (reference sequence). The CDR3 sequence is 12 residues long. The V and J ends lost 2 bases and 6 bases respectively, with 8 bases between them. The CDR3 sequence: CASSLRGIEQYF. The sequenced CDR3 bases are TGTGCCAGCAGTCTGAGGGGGATTGAACAGTAC.

Worth noting for this clone: Mouse germline and gene names are used. From the germline J gene comes the end of the CDR3, since the read stops 1 residue before it. J is TRBJ2-5 and V is TRBV13-2; 11 bases fit TRBD2. The junction had 2 bases not matched to a gene; V was cut back by 5 bases and J by 9 bases. The CDR3 has 12 residues. Germline V lookup: CDR1 NNHNN, CDR2 SYGAGS (reference sequence). CDR3 loop: CASGGTGGTQYF. CDR3 bases read: TGTGCCAGCGGCGGGACTGGGGGAACCCAGTAC.

Concerning this clone: Mouse names are used for the genes. The missing CDR3 end, 1 residue past where the read stops, is filled in from the germline J gene. The identical CDR3 is also encoded by other nucleotide sequences in the sample. This chain uses TRBV4 with TRBJ2-7; the match to TRBD2 covers 10 bases. The germline CDR1 and CDR2 sequences are LGHDT and YNNKQL (reference sequence). The CDR3 length is 14 residues. V lost 5 bases and J lost 4; bases outside the gene matches: 5. Incomplete CDR3 DNA: TGTGCCAGCAGCCCCGGGACTGGGGCATATGAACAGTAC. This codes for CASSPGTGAYEQY. From start to end, the CDR3 is CASSPGTGAYEQYF.

By sample share, this clone is hyperexpanded. Any gene name here is a mouse gene name. The CDR3 end falls 1 residue outside the read, so it is completed with the germline J gene. V gene TRBV5 combines with J gene TRBJ1-1, with D perhaps TRBD1 (6 bases). This CDR3 spans 14 amino acids. In germline, CDR1 is LGHNA, CDR2 YNLKQL (reference sequence). Trimming removed 0 bases at V and 4 bases at J, with 9 bases between. The CDR3 sequence is CASSQEQGSTEVFF. Partial CDR3 DNA: TGTGCCAGCAGCCAAGAACAGGGTTCCACAGAAGTCTTC.

Remarks on this clone: Germline and genes: mouse. The sequenced CDR3 bases are TGTGCCAGCAGCCAAACAGGGAATAGTGCAGAAACGCTGTAT. This encodes CASSQTGNSAETLY. The full CDR3 protein reads CASSQTGNSAETLYF. J is TRBJ2-3 and V is TRBV5, with TRBD1 as a possible D gene (6 bases). The sequence runs out 1 residue before the end of the CDR3; the remainder is reconstructed from the germline J gene. The CDR3 has 15 residues. CDR1 is LGHNA, CDR2 YNLKQL, per germline (reference sequence). Trimming pared 2 bases from V and 0 bases from J, leaving 9 bases between.

Comments on this clone: Gene names refer to mouse genes. The CDR3 end lies 1 residue beyond the end of the read and is filled in from the germline J gene. The V and J genes are TRBV26 and TRBJ2-3; D is unclear. The CDR3 spans 14 residues. Deletions cut 2 bases from V and 0 bases from J, with 6 bases between. Germline CDR1 is KGHPV and CDR2 is FQNQEV (reference sequence). CDR3 in amino acids: CASSLMTSAETLYF. The sequenced CDR3 bases are TGTGCCAGCAGTCTGATGACTAGTGCAGAAACGCTGTAT. Looking up the rest from reference TRBV26 and TRBJ2-3 gives the full variable domain: NSKVIQTPRYLVKGQGQKAKMRCIPEKGHPVVFWYQQNKNNEFKFLINFQNQEVLQQIDMTEKRFSAECPSNSPCSLEIQSSEAGDSALYLCASSLMTSAETLYFGSGTRLTVL.

To note about this clone: Mouse germline and gene names are used. The read ends 1 residue before the CDR3 terminus; that terminus is restored from the germline J gene. The rearrangement links TRBV3 to TRBJ2-1; TRBD2 matches at 11 bases. Germline CDR1 SNHLY, CDR2 FYNGKV (reference sequence). Unmatched junction bases numbered 2, after V lost 4 bases and J lost 6 bases. This CDR3 region has 14 residues. The CDR3 region is CASSWTGGFAEQFF. CDR3 bases read: TGTGCCAGCAGCTGGACTGGGGGGTTTGCTGAGCAGTTC.

Remarks on this clone: These gene names are mouse names. The read terminates 1 residue ahead of where the CDR3 ends, so the germline J gene completes it. The J gene is TRBJ2-3, the V gene TRBV12-1; D might be TRBD1 (6 bases). Germline loops: CDR1 SGHSN, CDR2 HYEKVE. The length of the CDR3 is 14 residues. The ends were cut back, 3 bases at V and 3 bases at J, with 12 bases in the middle. CDR3 residues: CASSLQGWAETLYF. Incomplete CDR3 DNA: TGTGCCAGCTCTTTGCAGGGGTGGGCAGAAACGCTGTAT.

Comment on this clone: The listed genes are named as in mouse. Coverage ceases 1 residue before the CDR3 finishes, and the germline J gene fills in the end. The chain links TRBV1 to TRBJ2-3, with 10 bases identical to TRBD2. V shed 3 bases, J shed 4 bases, and the junction held 1 base outside the gene matches. Germline CDR1 reads NSQYPW; CDR2 reads LRSPGD (reference sequence). The CDR3 spans 14 residues. Partial CDR3 DNA: TGCACCTGCAGTGCGGACTGGGGGACAGAAACGCTGTAT. It codes for CTCSADWGTETLY. The whole CDR3 protein is CTCSADWGTETLYF.